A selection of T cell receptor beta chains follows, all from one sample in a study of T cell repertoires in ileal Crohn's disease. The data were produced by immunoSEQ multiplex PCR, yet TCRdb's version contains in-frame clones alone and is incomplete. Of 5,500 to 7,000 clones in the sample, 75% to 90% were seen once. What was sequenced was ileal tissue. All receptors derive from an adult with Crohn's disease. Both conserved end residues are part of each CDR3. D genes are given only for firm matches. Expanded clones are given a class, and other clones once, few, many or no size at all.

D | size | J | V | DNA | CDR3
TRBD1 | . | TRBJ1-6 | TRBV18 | TGTGCCAGCTCAGGACAGGCCCTTAATTCACCCCTCCACTTT | CASSGQALNSPLHF
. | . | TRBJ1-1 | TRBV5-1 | TGCGCCAGCAAGCCCTCCGACAGCAAGAACACTGAAGCTTTCTTT | CASKPSDSKNTEAFF
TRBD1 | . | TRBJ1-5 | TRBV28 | TGTGCCAGCAGTTCTCAGACAGGGGGTCAGCCCCAGCATTTT | CASSSQTGGQPQHF
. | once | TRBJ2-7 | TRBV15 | TGTGCCACCAGCAGAGATGATCGGCAGGGCCTCGACGAGCAGTACTTC | CATSRDDRQGLDEQYF
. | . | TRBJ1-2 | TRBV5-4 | TGTGCCAGCAGCTTGGAAAGAAAGGGAACCTATGGCTACACCTTC | CASSLERKGTYGYTF
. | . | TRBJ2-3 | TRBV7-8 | TGTGCCAGCAGTCGGAGACTCTCATCCACAGATACGCAGTATTTT | CASSRRLSSTDTQYF
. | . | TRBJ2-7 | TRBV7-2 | TGTGCCAGCAGCTTAAGGGGGGACTTCTCCTACGAGCAGTACTTC | CASSLRGDFSYEQYF
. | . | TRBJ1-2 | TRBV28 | TGTGCCAGCAGTTTTGTAGGGGCTAACTATGGCTACACCTTC | CASSFVGANYGYTF
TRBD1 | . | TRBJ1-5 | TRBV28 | TGTGCCAGCAGTTTCATCCTCGACAGGGGTCGGAATCAGCCCCAGCATTTT | CASSFILDRGRNQPQHF
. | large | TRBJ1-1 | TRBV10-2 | TGCGCCAGCAGTGGACAGTACATGAACACTGAAGCTTTCTTT | CASSGQYMNTEAFF
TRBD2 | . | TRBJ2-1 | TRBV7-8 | TGTGCCAGCAGCTCTACTAGCGGGAGCTACAATGAGCAGTTCTTC | CASSSTSGSYNEQFF
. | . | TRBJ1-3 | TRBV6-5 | TGTGCCAGCAGTTCATTGCAGGGTTCTACTGGAAACACCATATATTTT | CASSSLQGSTGNTIYF
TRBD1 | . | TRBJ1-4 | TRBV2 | TGTGCCAGCAGGACAGGGAGTGGAGCGGAAAAACTGTTTTTT | CASRTGSGAEKLFF
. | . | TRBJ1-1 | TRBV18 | TGTGCCAGCTCGCTCGGCCGTCAGAACACTGAAGCTTTCTTT | CASSLGRQNTEAFF
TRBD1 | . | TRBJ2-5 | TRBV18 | TGTGCCAGCTCATCACGGGCAGGGGGCGTAGAGACCCAGTACTTC | CASSSRAGGVETQYF
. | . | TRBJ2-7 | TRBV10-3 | TGTGCCGGCCGCTACGAGCAGTACTTC | CAGRYEQYF
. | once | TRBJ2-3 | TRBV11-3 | TGTGCCAGCAGCTTGGGGGCTAGCACAGATACGCAGTATTTT | CASSLGASTDTQYF
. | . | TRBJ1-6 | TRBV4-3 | TGCGCCAGCAGCCAAGTACAGCGGAGCTCCTATAATTCACCCCTCCACTTT | CASSQVQRSSYNSPLHF
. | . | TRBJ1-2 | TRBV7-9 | TGTGCCAGCAGCGGTACAGTGCATGGCTACACCTTC | CASSGTVHGYTF
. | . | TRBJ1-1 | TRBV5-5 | TGTGCCAGCAGCTTGTCGAGGGATTACACTGAAGCTTTCTTT | CASSLSRDYTEAFF
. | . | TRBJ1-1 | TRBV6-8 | TGTGCCAGCAGTTACTCGTCACAAAACACTGAAGCTTTCTTT | CASSYSSQNTEAFF
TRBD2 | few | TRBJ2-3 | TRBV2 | TGTGCCAGCATGGGACTAGCGGGAGGGGTGTCAGATACGCAGTATTTT | CASMGLAGGVSDTQYF
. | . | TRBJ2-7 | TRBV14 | TGTGCCAGCAGCCAAGTAAAGGGCAGATCCTACGAGCAGTACTTC | CASSQVKGRSYEQYF
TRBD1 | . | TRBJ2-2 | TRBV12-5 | TGTGCTAGTGGCCGAGGGACAGGGGAAAGATCCGGGGAGCTGTTTTTT | CASGRGTGERSGELFF
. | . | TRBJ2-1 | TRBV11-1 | TGTGCCAGCAGCTTAGGACAGTCCCACACTTACTACAATGAGCAGTTCTTC | CASSLGQSHTYYNEQFF
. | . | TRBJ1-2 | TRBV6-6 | TGTGCCAGCAGTTATGGGCCTAACTATGGCTACACCTTC | CASSYGPNYGYTF
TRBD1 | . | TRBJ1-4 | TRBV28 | TGTGCCAGCAGTGGGACAGCGTTCAATAATGAAAAACTGTTTTTT | CASSGTAFNNEKLFF
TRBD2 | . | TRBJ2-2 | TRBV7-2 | TGTGCCAGCAGCTTACGCGGACTAGCGGGGGCGTCGAACACCGGGGAGCTGTTTTTT | CASSLRGLAGASNTGELFF
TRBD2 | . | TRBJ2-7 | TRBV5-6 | TGTGCCAGCAGCTTGGCCGGGGGGGTCGAGCAGTACTTC | CASSLAGGVEQYF
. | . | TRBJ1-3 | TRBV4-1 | TGCGCCAGCAGCCAAGAAAAGGGGGCTGGAAACACCATATATTTT | CASSQEKGAGNTIYF
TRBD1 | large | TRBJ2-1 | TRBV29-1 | TGCAGCGCAGGCACAGGGGGCAGAGAGCAGTTCTTC | CSAGTGGREQFF
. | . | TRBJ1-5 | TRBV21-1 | TGTGCCAGCAGCAAAGGGATAGAGGGAAGTCTTTGCAATCAGCCCCAGCATTTT | CASSKGIEGSLCNQPQHF
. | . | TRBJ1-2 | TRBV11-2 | TGTGCCAGCAGTTCCCCCCGGTTTCCGGGGGGGAACTATGGCTACACCTTC | CASSSPRFPGGNYGYTF
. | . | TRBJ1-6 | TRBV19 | TGTGCCAGCAGACAGGTGGATAATTCACCCCTCCACTTT | CASRQVDNSPLHF
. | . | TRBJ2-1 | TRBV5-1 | TGCGCCAGCAGCTTGTCGGGGGATACCTACAATGAGCAGTTCTTC | CASSLSGDTYNEQFF
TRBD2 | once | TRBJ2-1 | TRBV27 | TGTGCCAGCAGTCCCACATTAGCGGGAGGCTACTACAATGAGCAGTTCTTC | CASSPTLAGGYYNEQFF
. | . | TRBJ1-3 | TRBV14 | TGTGCCAGCAGCCAAGTTGGAGGGGGCTCTGGAAACACCATATATTTT | CASSQVGGGSGNTIYF
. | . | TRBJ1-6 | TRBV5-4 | TGTGCCAGCAGCCAAATCGGCAATTCACCCCTCCACTTT | CASSQIGNSPLHF
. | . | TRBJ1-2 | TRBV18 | TGTGCCAGCTCACGGTCGGACACTTCTGGCTACACCTTC | CASSRSDTSGYTF
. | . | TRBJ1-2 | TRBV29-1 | TGCAGCGTTGGGTCGGACAGCTATGGCTACACCTTC | CSVGSDSYGYTF
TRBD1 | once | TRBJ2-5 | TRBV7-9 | TGTGCCAGCAGCATCGACAGGGTGGGGGAGACCCAGTACTTC | CASSIDRVGETQYF
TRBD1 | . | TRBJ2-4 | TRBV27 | TGTGCCAGCAGTTTTGGGACAGGACTAGCCAAAAACATTCAGTACTTC | CASSFGTGLAKNIQYF
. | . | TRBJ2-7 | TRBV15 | TGTGCCACCACCAAGCTAGCTAGTGACGAGCAGTACTTC | CATTKLASDEQYF
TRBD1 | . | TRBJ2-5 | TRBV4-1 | TGCGCCAGCAGCCGAAACAGGGGTGTCGAGACCCAGTACTTC | CASSRNRGVETQYF
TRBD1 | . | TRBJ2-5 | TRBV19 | TGTGCCAGTAGTATAGGGACCGGACAGGGGCAAGAGACCCAGTACTTC | CASSIGTGQGQETQYF